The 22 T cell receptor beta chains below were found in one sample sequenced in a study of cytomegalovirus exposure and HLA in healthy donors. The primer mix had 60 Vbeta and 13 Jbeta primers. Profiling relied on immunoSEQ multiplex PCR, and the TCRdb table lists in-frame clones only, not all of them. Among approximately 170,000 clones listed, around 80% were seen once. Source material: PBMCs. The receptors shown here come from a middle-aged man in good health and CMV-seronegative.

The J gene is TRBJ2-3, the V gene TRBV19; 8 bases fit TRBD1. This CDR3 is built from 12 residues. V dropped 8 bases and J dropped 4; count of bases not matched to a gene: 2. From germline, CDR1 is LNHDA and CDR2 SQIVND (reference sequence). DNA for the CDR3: TGTGCCAGTGCGACAGGGGCAGATACGCAGTATTTT. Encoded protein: CASATGADTQYF.

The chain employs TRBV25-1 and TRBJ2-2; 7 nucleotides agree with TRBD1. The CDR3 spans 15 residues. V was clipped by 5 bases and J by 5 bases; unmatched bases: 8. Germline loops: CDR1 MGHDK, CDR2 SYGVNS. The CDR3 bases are TGTGCCAGCAGTACCGGGACAGTGAAAACCGGGGAGCTGTTTTTT. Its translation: CASSTGTVKTGELFF.

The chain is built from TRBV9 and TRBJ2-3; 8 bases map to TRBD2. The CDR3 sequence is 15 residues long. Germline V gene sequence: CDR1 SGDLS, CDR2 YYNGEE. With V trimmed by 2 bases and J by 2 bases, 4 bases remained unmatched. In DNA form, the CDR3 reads TGTGCCAGCAGCGTCGGCGGGAGGATCACAGATACGCAGTATTTT. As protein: CASSVGGRITDTQYF.

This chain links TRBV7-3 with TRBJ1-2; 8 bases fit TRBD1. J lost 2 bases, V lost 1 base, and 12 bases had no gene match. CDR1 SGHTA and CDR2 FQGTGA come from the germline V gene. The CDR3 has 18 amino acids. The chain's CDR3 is CASSLRGTPGGRNYGYTF. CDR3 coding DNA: TGTGCCAGCAGCTTAAGGGGAACGCCAGGGGGCCGGAACTATGGCTACACCTTC.

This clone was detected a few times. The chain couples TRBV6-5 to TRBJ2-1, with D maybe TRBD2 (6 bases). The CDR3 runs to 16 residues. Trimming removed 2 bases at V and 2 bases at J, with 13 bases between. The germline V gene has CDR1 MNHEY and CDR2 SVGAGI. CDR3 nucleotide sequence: TGTGCCAGCAGTTACAGCCTGACTAGAACCTACAATGAGCAGTTCTTC. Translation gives CASSYSLTRTYNEQFF.

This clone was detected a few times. The CDR3 DNA sequence: TGTGCCAGCAGCTTAGAAGCGGGAGTCTATGAGCAGTTCTTC. As protein: CASSLEAGVYEQFF. V gene TRBV11-2 combines with J gene TRBJ2-1, with TRBD2 matching 8 bases. V shed 0 bases and J 8 bases; nucleotides not matched to a gene: 3. The CDR3 loop spans 14 amino acids. Germline V lookup: CDR1 SGHAT, CDR2 FQNNGV.

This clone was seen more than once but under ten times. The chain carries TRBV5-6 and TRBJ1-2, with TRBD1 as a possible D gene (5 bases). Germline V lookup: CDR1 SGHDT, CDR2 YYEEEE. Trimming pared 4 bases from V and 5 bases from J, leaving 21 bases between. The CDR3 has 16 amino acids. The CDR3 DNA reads TGTGCCAGCAGCCCCCGGACCCCGGGGGGAACTTATGGCTACACCTTC. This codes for CASSPRTPGGTYGYTF. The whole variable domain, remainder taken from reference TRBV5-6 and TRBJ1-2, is DAGVTQSPTHLIKTRGQQVTLRCSPKSGHDTVSWYQQALGQGPQFIFQYYEEEERQRGNFPDRFSGHQFPNYSSELNVNALLLGDSALYLCASSPRTPGGTYGYTFGSGTRLTVV.

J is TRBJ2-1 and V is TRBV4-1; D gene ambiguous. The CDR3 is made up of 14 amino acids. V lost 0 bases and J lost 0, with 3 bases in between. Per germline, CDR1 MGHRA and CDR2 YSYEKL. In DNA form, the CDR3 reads TGCGCCAGCAGCCAAGAGAGCTCCTACAATGAGCAGTTCTTC. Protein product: CASSQESSYNEQFF.

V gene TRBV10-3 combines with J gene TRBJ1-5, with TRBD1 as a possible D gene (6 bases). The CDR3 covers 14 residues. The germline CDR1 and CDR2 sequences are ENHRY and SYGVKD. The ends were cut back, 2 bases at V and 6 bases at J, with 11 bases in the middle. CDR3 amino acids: CAISEDARGQPQHF. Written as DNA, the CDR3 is TGTGCCATCAGTGAGGACGCCAGGGGTCAGCCCCAGCATTTT.

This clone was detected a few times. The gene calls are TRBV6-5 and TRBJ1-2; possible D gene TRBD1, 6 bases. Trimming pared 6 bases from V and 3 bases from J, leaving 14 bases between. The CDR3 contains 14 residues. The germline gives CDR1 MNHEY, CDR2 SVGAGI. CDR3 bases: TGTGCCAGCAGGCTCCTTTCAGGGGACTATGGCTACACCTTC. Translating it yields CASRLLSGDYGYTF.

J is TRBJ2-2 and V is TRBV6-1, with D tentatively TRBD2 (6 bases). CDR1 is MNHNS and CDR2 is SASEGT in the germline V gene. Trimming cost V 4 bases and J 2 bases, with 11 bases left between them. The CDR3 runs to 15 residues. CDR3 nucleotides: TGTGCCAGCAGTGTTCTAGCGCGTAACACCGGGGAGCTGTTTTTT. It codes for CASSVLARNTGELFF.

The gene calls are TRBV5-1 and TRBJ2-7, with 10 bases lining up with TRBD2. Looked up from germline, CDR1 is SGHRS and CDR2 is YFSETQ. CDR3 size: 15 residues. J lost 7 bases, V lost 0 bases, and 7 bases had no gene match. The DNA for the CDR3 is TGCGCCAGCAGCTTGGAGGCTAGCGGGAGAGGAGAGCAGTACTTC. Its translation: CASSLEASGRGEQYF.

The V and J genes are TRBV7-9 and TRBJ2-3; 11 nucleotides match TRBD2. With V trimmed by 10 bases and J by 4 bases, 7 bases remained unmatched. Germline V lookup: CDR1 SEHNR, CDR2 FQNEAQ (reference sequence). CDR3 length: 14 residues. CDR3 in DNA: TGTGCCACCTCCACTAGCGGGAGCGCAGATACGCAGTATTTT. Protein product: CATSTSGSADTQYF. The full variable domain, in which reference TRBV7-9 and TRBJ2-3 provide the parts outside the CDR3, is DTGVSQNPRHKITKRGQNVTFRCDPISEHNRLYWYRQTLGQGPEFLTYFQNEAQLEKSRLLSDRFSAERPKGSFSTLEIQRTEQGDSAMYLCATSTSGSADTQYFGPGTRLTVL.

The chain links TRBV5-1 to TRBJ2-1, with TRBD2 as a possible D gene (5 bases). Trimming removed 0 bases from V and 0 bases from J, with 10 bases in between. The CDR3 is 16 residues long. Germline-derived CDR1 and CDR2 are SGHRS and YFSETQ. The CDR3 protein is CASSLAGISSYNEQFF. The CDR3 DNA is TGCGCCAGCAGCTTGGCGGGGATTAGCTCCTACAATGAGCAGTTCTTC.

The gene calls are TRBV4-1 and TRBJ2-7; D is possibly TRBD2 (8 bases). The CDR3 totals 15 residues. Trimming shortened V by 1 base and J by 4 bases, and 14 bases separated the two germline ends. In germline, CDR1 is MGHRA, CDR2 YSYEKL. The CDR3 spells CASSQAGGGRYEQYF. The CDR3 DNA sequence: TGCGCCAGCAGCCAAGCGGGAGGGGGCAGGTACGAGCAGTACTTC.

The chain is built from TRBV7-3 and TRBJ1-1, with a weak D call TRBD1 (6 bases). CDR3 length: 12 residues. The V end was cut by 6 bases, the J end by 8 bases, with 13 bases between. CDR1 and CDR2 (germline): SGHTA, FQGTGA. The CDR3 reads CASSTGGLEAFF. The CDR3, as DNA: TGTGCCAGCAGTACCGGGGGGCTCGAAGCTTTCTTT. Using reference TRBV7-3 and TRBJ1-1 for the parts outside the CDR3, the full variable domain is GAGVSQTPSNKVTEKGKYVELRCDPISGHTALYWYRQSLGQGPEFLIYFQGTGAADDSGLPNDRFFAVRPEGSVSTLKIQRTERGDSAVYLCASSTGGLEAFFGQGTRLTVV.

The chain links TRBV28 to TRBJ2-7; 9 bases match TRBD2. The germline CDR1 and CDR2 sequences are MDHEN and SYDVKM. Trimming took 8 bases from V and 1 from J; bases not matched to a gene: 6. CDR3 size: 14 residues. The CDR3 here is CASAGAGGSYEQYF. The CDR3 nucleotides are TGTGCCAGCGCGGGCGCGGGAGGGTCCTACGAGCAGTACTTC. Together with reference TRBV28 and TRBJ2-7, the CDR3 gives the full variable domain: DVKVTQSSRYLVKRTGEKVFLECVQDMDHENMFWYRQDPGLGLRLIYFSYDVKMKEKGDIPEGYSVSREKKERFSLILESASTNQTSMYLCASAGAGGSYEQYFGPGTRLTVT.

Written as DNA, the CDR3 is TGCGCCAGCAGTGAGGAGGCCACGGCGAACTCAGATACGCAGTATTTT. It specifies CASSEEATANSDTQYF. This chain joins TRBV10-1 and TRBJ2-3; D gene unclear. V lost 2 bases to trimming and J lost 4 bases, with 16 bases between them. This CDR3 contains 16 residues. Germline V gene lookup returns CDR1 WNHNN and CDR2 SYGVQD (reference sequence).

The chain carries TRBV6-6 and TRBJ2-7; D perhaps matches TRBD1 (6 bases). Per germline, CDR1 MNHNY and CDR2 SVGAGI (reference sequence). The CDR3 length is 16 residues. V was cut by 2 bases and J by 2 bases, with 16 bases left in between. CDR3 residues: CASSYPQAQGPYEQYF. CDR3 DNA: TGTGCCAGCAGTTACCCCCAGGCACAGGGTCCCTACGAGCAGTACTTC.

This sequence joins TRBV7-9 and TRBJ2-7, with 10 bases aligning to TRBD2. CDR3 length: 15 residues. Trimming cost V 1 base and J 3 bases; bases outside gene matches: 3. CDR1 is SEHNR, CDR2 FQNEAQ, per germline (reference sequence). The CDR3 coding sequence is TGTGCCAGCAGCTTAGGGACTAGCGGAATCTACGAGCAGTACTTC. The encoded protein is CASSLGTSGIYEQYF.

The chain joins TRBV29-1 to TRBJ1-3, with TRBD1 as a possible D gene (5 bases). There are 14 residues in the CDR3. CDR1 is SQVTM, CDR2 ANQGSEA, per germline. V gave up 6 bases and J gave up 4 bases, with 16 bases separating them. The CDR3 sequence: CSVGGGVLGNTIYF. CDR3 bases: TGCAGCGTGGGGGGTGGAGTCCTAGGAAACACCATATATTTT. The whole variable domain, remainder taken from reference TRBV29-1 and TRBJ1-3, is SAVISQKPSRDICQRGTSLTIQCQVDSQVTMMFWYRQQPGQSLTLIATANQGSEATYESGFVIDKFPISRPNLTFSTLTVSNMSPEDSSIYLCSVGGGVLGNTIYFGEGSWLTVV.

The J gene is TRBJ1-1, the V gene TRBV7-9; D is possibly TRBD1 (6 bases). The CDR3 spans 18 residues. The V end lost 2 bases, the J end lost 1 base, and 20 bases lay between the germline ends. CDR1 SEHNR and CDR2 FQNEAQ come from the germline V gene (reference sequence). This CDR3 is CASSLPRGGAEGNTEAFF. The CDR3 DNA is TGTGCCAGCAGCTTACCTCGGGGGGGCGCAGAGGGGAACACTGAAGCTTTCTTT.